This T cell receptor beta chain was recovered during a study of Graves' ophthalmopathy and Graves' hyperthyroidism (dated by TCRdb to 2016 to 2019). Regarding the research as a whole: Peripheral blood was collected before any treatment was given, at the time of initial diagnosis. The study used TCR beta repertoire signatures to distinguish Graves' ophthalmopathy from Graves' hyperthyroidism and to predict progression to ophthalmopathy. In total, 135 blood samples were TCR-sequenced: around 42 ophthalmopathy, some 80 hyperthyroidism and some 17 hyperthyroidism-to-ophthalmopathy patients. To explore V-J signatures that distinguish ophthalmopathy from hyperthyroidism, a discovery set of about a hundred patients was enrolled, made up of over 40 with ophthalmopathy and 55 to 65 with stable hyperthyroidism. An independent validation cohort was composed of 18 hyperthyroidism patients and around 15 patients who later progressed from hyperthyroidism to ophthalmopathy. T-cell repertoires of thyroid tissue and blood were compared in 5 or 6 hyperthyroidism patients. Following sample collection, hyperthyroidism patients were given methimazole at a starting dose of 30 mg daily, and ophthalmopathy patients were given high-dose intravenous methylprednisolone.

Many counts were recorded for this clonotype. Its antigen is not yet known. Within one base of it there is no much larger clone, and no base qualities were kept. At the junction V is shortened by 0 bases and J by 6 bases, with 9 bases in between. The CDR3, cysteine through phenylalanine, is 13 amino acids long. The retained sequence is limited to the CDR3, 39 bases, with the frame set at the first base. The germline V gene (reference sequence) sets CDR1 to LNHNV and CDR2 to YYDKDF. Patients with ophthalmopathy had moderately to severely active disease, with a Clinical Activity Score of 3 or more, a NOSPECS grade of 4 or more, and a disease duration of less than 3 months. Patients with other autoimmune diseases, uncontrolled infections, pregnancy or lactation were excluded from the study. Diagnosis was based on clinical symptoms, serum thyroxine, TRAb, thyroid ultrasound and orbital computed tomography. PBMCs were isolated from roughly 10 ml of fresh peripheral blood by Ficoll-Paque density gradient centrifugation. Total RNA was extracted with Trizol reagent and quality-checked on an Agilent 2100 Bioanalyzer.

Points the paper makes about the study in general: No statistical method was used to predetermine the sample size, and group allocation was not hidden from the investigators. In cross-validation, the 13-signature model distinguished ophthalmopathy from stable hyperthyroidism with 85% to 90% sensitivity and about 81% specificity, and in the test set the corresponding values were about 80% and 75%. In validation, the model predicted ophthalmopathy progression with 55% to 71% sensitivity and approximately 75% specificity; some twelve predicted patients were CT-confirmed with GO in a median of approximately 6.2 months. Most expanded thyroid clonotypes with frequency above 0.001 were also detected in blood, suggesting blood repertoires may reflect the thyroid immune response.

For repertoire sequencing, the TCR beta CDR3 regions were amplified from RNA transcripts. HTBI primers and the Qiagen OneStep RT-PCR kit were used in a first-round RT-PCR, which was followed by a second-round multiplex PCR, size selection and purification. Libraries were sequenced paired-end with 100 bp reads on an Illumina HiSeq2000. Regarding the original processing steps: SOAPnuke was used to process the reads, removing any read that contained adapters or uncalled bases, had a mean Phred below 15, or lacked an exact match to the constant primer or identifier. COPE v1.2.5 was used to merge the high-quality paired reads. Unique nucleotide sequences were defined as clonotypes and aligned to IMGT TRB V, D and J references using MiTCR v1.1. Analysis was restricted to V-J combinations with a frequency above 0.0001, which covered just over 98% of repertoires. A TCR clonal expansion and chaos score per V-J combination was defined as the ratio of F50 clonal expansion to chaos observed in the TCRdist matrix. Welch's t-statistics and random forest were used to reduce features to more than ten V-J combinations, which were fed into a naive Bayes classifier. The Morisita-Horn index was used to measure how similar the thyroid and blood repertoires were. The raw public data were reprocessed by TCRdb itself: fastp quality trimming at Q25, MiXCR clonotype calling, in-frame beta chains only. Rows are unified per CDR3 protein, each entry keeping the most common DNA and genes. The V and J calls come from TCRdb's annotation, not from the publication. Counted in this sample were about 640,000 distinct CDR3 sequences; 35% to 50% of them appeared once. The ten largest clones add up to under 3.5% of the sample.

Sequenced: peripheral blood. The clonotype originates from an adult man with Graves' ophthalmopathy. The chain is encoded by TRBV15 joined to TRBJ2-7; the D gene is not confidently resolved. The sequenced DNA is TGTGCCACCAGCAGAGATATTTTGCTCGAGCAGTACTTC. It codes for CATSRDILLEQYF.